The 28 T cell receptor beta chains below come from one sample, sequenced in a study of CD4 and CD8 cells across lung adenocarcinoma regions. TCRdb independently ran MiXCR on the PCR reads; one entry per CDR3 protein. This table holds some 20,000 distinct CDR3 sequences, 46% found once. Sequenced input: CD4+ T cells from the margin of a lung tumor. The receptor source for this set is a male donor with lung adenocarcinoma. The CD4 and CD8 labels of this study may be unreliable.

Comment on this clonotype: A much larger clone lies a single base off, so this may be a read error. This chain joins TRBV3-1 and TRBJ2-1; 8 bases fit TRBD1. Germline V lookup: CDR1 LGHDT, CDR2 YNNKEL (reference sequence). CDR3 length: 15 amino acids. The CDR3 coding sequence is TGTGCCAGCGGCCAGACAGGGGACTCCTACAATGAGCAGTTCTTC. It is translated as CASGQTGDSYNEQFF.

CDR3 sequence reads: CASRDIAYEQYF. CDR3 bases: TGTGCCAGTAGGGACATCGCCTACGAGCAGTACTTC. The genes are TRBV6-1 and TRBJ2-5, with D possibly matching TRBD1 (6 bases). The tail of the sequence fits TRBJ2-7 better, so the J call may be wrong. CDR1 is MNHNS and CDR2 is SASEGT in the germline V gene. The CDR3 runs 12 residues.

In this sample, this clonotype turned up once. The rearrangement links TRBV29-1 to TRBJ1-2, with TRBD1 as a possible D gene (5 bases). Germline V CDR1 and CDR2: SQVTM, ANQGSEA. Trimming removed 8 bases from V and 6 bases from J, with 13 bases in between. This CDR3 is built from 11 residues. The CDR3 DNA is TGCAGCTCTGGGGGGGGGGATGGCTACACCTTC. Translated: CSSGGGDGYTF. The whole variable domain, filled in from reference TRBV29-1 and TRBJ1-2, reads SAVISQKPSRDICQRGTSLTIQCQVDSQVTMMFWYRQQPGQSLTLIATANQGSEATYESGFVIDKFPISRPNLTFSTLTVSNMSPEDSSIYLCSSGGGDGYTFGSGTRLTVV.

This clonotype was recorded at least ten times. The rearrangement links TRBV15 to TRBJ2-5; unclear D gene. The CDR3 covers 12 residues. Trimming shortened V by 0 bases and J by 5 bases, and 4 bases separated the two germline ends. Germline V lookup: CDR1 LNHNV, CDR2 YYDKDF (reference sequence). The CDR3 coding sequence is TGTGCCACCAGCAGAGATATGGAGACCCAGTACTTC. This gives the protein CATSRDMETQYF.

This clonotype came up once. The DNA of the CDR3 is TGCGCCAGCAGTGGGGGTGGAGTGGCGGGTGACACAGATACGCAGTACTTC. This gives the protein CASSGGGVAGDTDTQYF. The genes are TRBV10-1 and TRBJ2-3; perhaps TRBD2 as D (5 bases). The DNA end lines up better with TRBJ2-7; the J call may be wrong. Germline CDR1 and CDR2: WNHNN and SYGVQD (reference sequence). The CDR3 contains 17 residues.

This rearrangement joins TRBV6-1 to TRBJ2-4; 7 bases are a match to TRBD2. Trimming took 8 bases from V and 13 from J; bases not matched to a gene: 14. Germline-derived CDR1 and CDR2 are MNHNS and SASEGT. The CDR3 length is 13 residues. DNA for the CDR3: TGTGCCAGCCGGGAGGACGGGAAAGACACGCAGTACTTC. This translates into CASREDGKDTQYF.

The CDR3: CASSQVSWSPGNTIYF. The CDR3, as DNA: TGTGCCAGCAGCCAAGTATCGTGGAGCCCTGGAAACACCATATATTTT. The chain is built from TRBV3-1 and TRBJ1-3; unclear D gene. V was clipped by 1 base and J by 2 bases, with 12 bases between them. CDR3 length equals 16 residues. Looked up from germline, CDR1 is LGHDT and CDR2 is YNNKEL (reference sequence).

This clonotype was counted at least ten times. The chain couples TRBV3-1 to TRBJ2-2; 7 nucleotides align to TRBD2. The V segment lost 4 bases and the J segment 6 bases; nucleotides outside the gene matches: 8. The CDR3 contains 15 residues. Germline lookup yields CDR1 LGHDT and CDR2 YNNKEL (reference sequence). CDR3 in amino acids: CASSPWLSGSGELFF. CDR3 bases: TGTGCCAGCAGCCCTTGGCTTAGCGGGTCCGGGGAGCTGTTTTTT.

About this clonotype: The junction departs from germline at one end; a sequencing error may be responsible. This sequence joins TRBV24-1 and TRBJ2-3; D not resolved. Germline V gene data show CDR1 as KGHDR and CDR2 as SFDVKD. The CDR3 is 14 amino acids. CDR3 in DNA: TGTGCCACCACTGGGCTGGATAGCAAAGATACGCAGTATTTC. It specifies CATTGLDSKDTQYF.

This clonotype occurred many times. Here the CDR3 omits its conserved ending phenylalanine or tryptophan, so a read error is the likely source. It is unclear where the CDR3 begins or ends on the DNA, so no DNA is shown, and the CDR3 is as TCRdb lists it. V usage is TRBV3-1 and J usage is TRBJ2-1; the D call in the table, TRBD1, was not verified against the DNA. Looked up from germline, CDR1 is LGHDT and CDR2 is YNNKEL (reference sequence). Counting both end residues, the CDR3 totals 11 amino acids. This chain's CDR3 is CAGSLLGAALL.

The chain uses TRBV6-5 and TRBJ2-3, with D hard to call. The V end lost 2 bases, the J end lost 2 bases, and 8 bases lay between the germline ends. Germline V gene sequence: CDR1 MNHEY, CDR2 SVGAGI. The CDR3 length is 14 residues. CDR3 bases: TGTGCCAGCAGTTACAACATTCTCACAGATACGCAGTATTTT. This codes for CASSYNILTDTQYF.

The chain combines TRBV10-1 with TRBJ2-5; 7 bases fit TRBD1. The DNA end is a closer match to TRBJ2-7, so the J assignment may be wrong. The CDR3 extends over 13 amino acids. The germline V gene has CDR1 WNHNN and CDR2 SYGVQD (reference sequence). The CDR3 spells CASSAGTAYEQYF. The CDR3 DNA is TGCGCCAGCAGTGCCGGGACAGCCTACGAGCAGTACTTC.

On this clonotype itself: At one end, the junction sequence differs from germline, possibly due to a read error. The CDR3 reads CARRSSKDTQYF. CDR3 DNA sequence: TGTGCCAGGCGTAGTAGCAAAGACACGCAGTATTTC. V usage is TRBV27 and J usage is TRBJ2-3; D gene ambiguous. The germline V gene encodes CDR1 MNHEY and CDR2 SMNVEV (reference sequence). This CDR3 is 12 amino acids long.

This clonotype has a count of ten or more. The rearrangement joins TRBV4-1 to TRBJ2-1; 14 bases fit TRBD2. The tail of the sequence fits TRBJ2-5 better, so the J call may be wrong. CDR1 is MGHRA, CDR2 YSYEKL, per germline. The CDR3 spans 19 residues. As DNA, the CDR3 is TGCGCCAGCAGCCAACAACACCCGGGACTAGCGGGAGTGACGGAGACCCAGTACTTC. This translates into CASSQQHPGLAGVTETQYF.

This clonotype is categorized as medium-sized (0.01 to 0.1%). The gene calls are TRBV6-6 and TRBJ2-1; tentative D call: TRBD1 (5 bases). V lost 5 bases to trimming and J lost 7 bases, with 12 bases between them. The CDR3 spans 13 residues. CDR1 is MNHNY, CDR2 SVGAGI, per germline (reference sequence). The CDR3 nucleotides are TGTGCCAGCAGTCTCCAGGGTTTAAATGAGCAGTTCTTC. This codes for CASSLQGLNEQFF.

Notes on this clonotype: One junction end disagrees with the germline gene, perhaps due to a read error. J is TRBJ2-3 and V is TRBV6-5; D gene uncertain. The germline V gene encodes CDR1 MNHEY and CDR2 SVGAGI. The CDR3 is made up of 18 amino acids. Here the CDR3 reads CASSSPGLEPSAKDTQYF. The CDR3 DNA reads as TGTGCCAGCAGTTCCCCCGGATTGGAGCCGAGCGCCAAAGACACGCAGTATTTC.

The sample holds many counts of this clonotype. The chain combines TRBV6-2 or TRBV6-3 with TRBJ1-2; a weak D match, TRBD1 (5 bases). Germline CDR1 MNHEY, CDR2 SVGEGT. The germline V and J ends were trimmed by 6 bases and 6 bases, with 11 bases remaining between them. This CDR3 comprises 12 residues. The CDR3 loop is CASRTGGDGYTF. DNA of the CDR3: TGTGCCAGCAGAACGGGAGGGGATGGCTACACCTTC.

CDR3 region: CASGQQGKTQYF. The CDR3 coding sequence is TGTGCTAGTGGTCAACAGGGGAAGACCCAGTACTTC. The chain couples TRBV12-5 to TRBJ2-5; 7 nucleotides align to TRBD1. V lost 5 bases and J lost 6; bases outside the gene matches: 3. The CDR3 covers 12 residues. CDR1 and CDR2 from the germline V gene are LGHNT and FRNRAP.

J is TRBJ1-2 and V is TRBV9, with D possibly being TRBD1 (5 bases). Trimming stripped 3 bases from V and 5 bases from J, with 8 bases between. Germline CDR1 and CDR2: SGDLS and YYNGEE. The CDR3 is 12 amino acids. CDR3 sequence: CASSGTKYGYTF. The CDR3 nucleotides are TGTGCCAGCAGCGGGACAAAATATGGCTACACCTTC.

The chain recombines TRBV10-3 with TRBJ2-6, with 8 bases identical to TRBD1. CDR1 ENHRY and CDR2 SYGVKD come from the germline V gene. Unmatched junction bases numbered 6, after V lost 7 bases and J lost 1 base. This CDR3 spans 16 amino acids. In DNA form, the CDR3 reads TGTGCCATCATGACAGGGGAAGCTTCTGGGGCCAACGTCCTGACTTTC. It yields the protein CAIMTGEASGANVLTF.

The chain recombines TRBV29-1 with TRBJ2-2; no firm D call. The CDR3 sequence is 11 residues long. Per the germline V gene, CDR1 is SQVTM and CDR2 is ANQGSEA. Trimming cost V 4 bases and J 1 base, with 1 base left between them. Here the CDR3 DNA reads TGCAGCGTTGGGAACACCGGGGAGCTGTTTTTT. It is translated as CSVGNTGELFF.

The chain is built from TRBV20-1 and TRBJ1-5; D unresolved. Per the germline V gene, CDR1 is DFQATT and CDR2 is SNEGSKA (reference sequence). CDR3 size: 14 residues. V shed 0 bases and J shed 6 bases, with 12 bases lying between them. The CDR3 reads CSARDSGIFQPQHF. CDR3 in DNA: TGCAGTGCTAGAGATTCGGGGATTTTTCAGCCCCAGCATTTT.

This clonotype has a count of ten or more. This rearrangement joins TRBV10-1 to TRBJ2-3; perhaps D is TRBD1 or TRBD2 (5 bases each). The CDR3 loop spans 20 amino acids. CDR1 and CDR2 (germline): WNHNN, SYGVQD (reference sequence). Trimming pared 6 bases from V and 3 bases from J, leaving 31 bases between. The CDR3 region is CASRGERVLVVSPYTDTQYF. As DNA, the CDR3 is TGCGCCAGCAGGGGGGAGAGGGTGCTAGTTGTGTCGCCATATACAGATACGCAGTATTTT.

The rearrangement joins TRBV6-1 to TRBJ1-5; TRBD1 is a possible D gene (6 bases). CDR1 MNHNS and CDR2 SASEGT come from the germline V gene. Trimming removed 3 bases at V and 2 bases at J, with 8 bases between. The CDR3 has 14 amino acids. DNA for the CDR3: TGTGCCAGCAGTGATTCAGGGGGCAATCAGCCCCAGCATTTT. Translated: CASSDSGGNQPQHF.

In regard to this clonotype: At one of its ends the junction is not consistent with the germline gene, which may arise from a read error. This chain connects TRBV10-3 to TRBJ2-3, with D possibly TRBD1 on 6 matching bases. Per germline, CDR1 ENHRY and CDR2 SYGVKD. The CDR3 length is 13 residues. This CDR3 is CARGLRTKNTQYF. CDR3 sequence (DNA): TGTGCCAGGGGGCTGCGGACCAAAAACACGCAGTATTTC.

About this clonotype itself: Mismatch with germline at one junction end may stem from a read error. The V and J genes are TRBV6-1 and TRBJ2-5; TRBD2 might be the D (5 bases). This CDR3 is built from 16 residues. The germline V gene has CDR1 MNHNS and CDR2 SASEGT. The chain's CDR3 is CASKKGSGTLPETQYF. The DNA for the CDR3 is TGTGCCAGCAAAAAAGGGAGCGGAACCCTGCCAGAGACGCAGTACTTC.

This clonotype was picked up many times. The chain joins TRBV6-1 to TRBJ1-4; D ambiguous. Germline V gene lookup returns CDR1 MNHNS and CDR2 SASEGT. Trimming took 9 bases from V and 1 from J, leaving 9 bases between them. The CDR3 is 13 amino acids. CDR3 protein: CASQFITNEKLFF. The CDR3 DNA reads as TGTGCCAGTCAATTTATAACTAATGAAAAACTGTTTTTT.

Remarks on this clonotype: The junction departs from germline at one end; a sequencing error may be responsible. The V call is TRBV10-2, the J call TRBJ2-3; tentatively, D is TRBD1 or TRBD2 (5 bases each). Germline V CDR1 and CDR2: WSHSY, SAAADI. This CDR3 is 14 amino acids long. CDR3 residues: CGGSGLAATNTQYF. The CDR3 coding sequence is TGCGGCGGCTCGGGGCTGGCAGCCACAAATACGCAGTATTTC.